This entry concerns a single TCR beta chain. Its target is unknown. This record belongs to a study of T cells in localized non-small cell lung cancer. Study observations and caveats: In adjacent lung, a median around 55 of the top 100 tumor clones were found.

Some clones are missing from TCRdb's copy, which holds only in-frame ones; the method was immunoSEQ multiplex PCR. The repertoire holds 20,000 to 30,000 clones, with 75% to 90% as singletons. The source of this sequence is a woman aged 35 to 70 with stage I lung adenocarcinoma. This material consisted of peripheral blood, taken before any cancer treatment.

For the CDR3, the DNA is TGCAGCGTCCCAGCGCTAGCGGGCGTCACAGATACGCAGTATTTT. It is translated as CSVPALAGVTDTQYF. The chain employs TRBV29-1 and TRBJ2-3; TRBD2 matches 8 bases. The J segment lost 2 bases and the V segment lost 6 bases, leaving 10 bases of the junction unmatched. CDR1 is SQVTM and CDR2 is ANQGSEA in the germline V gene. This CDR3 is built from 15 residues.